This TCR beta chain was captured in a study of OX40 agonist ivuxolimab in advanced cancers. On cycle 4 day 1 and cycle 7 day 1, as well as at baseline, blood was sampled. CDR3 length equals 13 residues. CDR1 is MNHNS, CDR2 SASEGT, per germline. Trimming pared 5 bases from V and 5 bases from J, leaving 13 bases between. Points from the study as a whole: Expanded peripheral T-cell antigen specificity went undetermined.

A note on this clone: The target antigen is unknown.

Repertoires were generated with immunoSEQ multiplex PCR, while TCRdb's copy carries only in-frame clones and drops some. The repertoire includes some 70,000 clones, around 83% of them detected once, and about 1.1% sits in the top ten. This TCR was sampled from an adult with an advanced solid tumor such as melanoma, head and neck, liver or kidney cancer. Sequencing was performed on CD4+ or CD8+ T cells sorted from blood, taken in a trial of the OX40 agonist ivuxolimab. The chain is built from TRBV6-1 and TRBJ2-7; D is undetermined. The CDR3 spells CASSPAAKDEQYF. CDR3 in DNA: TGTGCCAGCAGTCCCGCAGCAAAGGACGAGCAGTACTTC.